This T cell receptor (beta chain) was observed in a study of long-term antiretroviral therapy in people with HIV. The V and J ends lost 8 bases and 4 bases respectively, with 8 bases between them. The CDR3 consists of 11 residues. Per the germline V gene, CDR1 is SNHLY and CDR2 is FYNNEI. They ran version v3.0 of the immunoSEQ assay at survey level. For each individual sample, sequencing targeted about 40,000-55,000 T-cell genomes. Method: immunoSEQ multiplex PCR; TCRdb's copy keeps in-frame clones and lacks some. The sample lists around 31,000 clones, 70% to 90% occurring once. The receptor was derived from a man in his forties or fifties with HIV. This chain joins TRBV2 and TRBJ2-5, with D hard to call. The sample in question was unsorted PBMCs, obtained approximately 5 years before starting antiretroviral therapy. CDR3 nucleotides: TGTGCCAGCGGGTTGACAGAGACCCAGTACTTC. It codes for CASGLTETQYF.